The 24 T cell receptor beta chains below come from one sample, sequenced in a study of blood T cell repertoires in COVID-19. Profiling relied on immunoSEQ multiplex PCR, and the TCRdb table lists in-frame clones only, not all of them. Altogether hundreds of thousands of clones are present, roughly 87% being singletons, with the ten largest covering 2% to 3%. Sequenced input: peripheral blood. The receptors stem from a man younger than 35 with active or convalescent COVID-19.

The chain uses TRBV6-4 and TRBJ1-1, with 7 bases fitting TRBD1. CDR3 size: 11 residues. The junction had 6 bases not matched to a gene; V was cut back by 8 bases and J by 9 bases. Looked up from germline, CDR1 is MRHNA and CDR2 is SNTAGT. CDR3 sequence (DNA): TGTGCCAGCGGGGAAGGGGGCAAAGCTTTCTTT. Translating it yields CASGEGGKAFF.

This clone appeared once. V and J are TRBV5-1 and TRBJ1-1, with TRBD1 as a possible D gene (5 bases). The germline CDR1 and CDR2 sequences are SGHRS and YFSETQ. The length of the CDR3 is 15 residues. Trimming removed 0 bases from V and 6 bases from J, with 15 bases in between. CDR3 in amino acids: CASSLGTSRMAEAFF. Here the CDR3 DNA reads TGCGCCAGCAGCTTGGGGACAAGCAGGATGGCTGAAGCTTTCTTT.

This chain links TRBV5-6 with TRBJ2-6; TRBD1 matches 9 bases. With V trimmed by 4 bases and J by 2 bases, 7 bases remained unmatched. The CDR3 loop spans 17 amino acids. Germline assignment: CDR1 SGHDT and CDR2 YYEEEE. CDR3 sequence reads: CASSTLQGAAGANVLTF. The CDR3 nucleotides read TGTGCCAGCAGCACGCTACAGGGGGCGGCTGGGGCCAACGTCCTGACTTTC.

The chain is built from TRBV7-6 and TRBJ2-3, with 7 bases lining up with TRBD2. In germline, CDR1 is SGHVS, CDR2 FNYEAQ. The CDR3 has 14 residues. Losses at the gene ends were 4 bases for V and 2 bases for J; bases not matched to a gene: 3. The DNA for the CDR3 is TGTGCCAGCAGCTCTGGGACTACCACAGATACGCAGTATTTT. Translating gives CASSSGTTTDTQYF. Based on the CDR3 plus reference TRBV7-6 and TRBJ2-3, the full variable domain is GAGVSQSPRYKVTKRGQDVALRCDPISGHVSLYWYRQALGQGPEFLTYFNYEAQQDKSGLPNDRFSAERPEGSISTLTIQRTEQRDSAMYRCASSSGTTTDTQYFGPGTRLTVL.

V usage is TRBV5-1 and J usage is TRBJ1-3; no clear D gene. Germline V gene lookup returns CDR1 SGHRS and CDR2 YFSETQ. This CDR3 spans 16 amino acids. V was trimmed by 0 bases and J by 0 bases, leaving 10 bases between them. The CDR3: CASSLDKVYSGNTIYF. The CDR3 DNA is TGCGCCAGCAGCTTGGACAAAGTATACTCTGGAAACACCATATATTTT.

V gene TRBV6-5 combines with J gene TRBJ2-5; the D gene is possibly TRBD2 (5 bases). The germline gives CDR1 MNHEY, CDR2 SVGAGI. This CDR3 is 14 amino acids long. V was trimmed by 7 bases and J by 0 bases, leaving 12 bases between them. The CDR3 DNA follows: TGTGCCAGCATCCGTTCCGGGAACCAAGAGACCCAGTACTTC. Its protein product is CASIRSGNQETQYF.

This sequence joins TRBV4-3 and TRBJ2-1, with D unclear. The CDR3 has 12 residues. V was pared by 3 bases and J by 6 bases, with 6 bases between. Germline V gives CDR1 LGHNA, CDR2 YSLEER. The CDR3 protein is CASSQLGNEQFF. The DNA of the CDR3 is TGCGCCAGCAGCCAGCTAGGCAATGAGCAGTTCTTC.

This sequence joins TRBV12-3 or TRBV12-4 and TRBJ1-3; D is unclear. This CDR3 spans 11 amino acids. With 6 bases removed from V and 7 bases from J, the gap between germline ends came to 7 bases. The CDR3 region is CASSIGNTIYF. The CDR3 coding sequence is TGTGCCAGCAGCATCGGGAACACCATATATTTT.

V gene TRBV7-2 combines with J gene TRBJ2-2; 8 nucleotides align to TRBD1. J was trimmed by 3 bases and V by 0 bases; bases with no gene match: 3. Germline CDR1 reads SGHTA; CDR2 reads FQGNSA. The CDR3 runs 16 residues. Written as DNA, the CDR3 is TGTGCCAGCAGCTTAGCCCAGGGGGCGTACACCGGGGAGCTGTTTTTT. Amino acids: CASSLAQGAYTGELFF.

This chain connects TRBV27 to TRBJ2-7; 10 bases align to TRBD1. Per the germline V gene, CDR1 is MNHEY and CDR2 is SMNVEV (reference sequence). The CDR3 length is 15 residues. The junction had 5 bases not matched to a gene; V was cut back by 6 bases and J by 0 bases. CDR3 sequence: CASRPGTGVSYEQYF. The CDR3 region has the DNA TGTGCCAGCAGACCCGGGACAGGGGTCTCCTACGAGCAGTACTTC.

This sequence joins TRBV18 and TRBJ1-6, with D perhaps TRBD1 (5 bases). The CDR3 has 13 residues. Trimming removed 2 bases at V and 9 bases at J, with 8 bases between. CDR1 KGHSH and CDR2 LQKENI come from the germline V gene. In DNA, the CDR3 is TGTGCCAGCTCACCAAGCGGGGGTTCACCCCTCCACTTT. Residues: CASSPSGGSPLHF.

This clone was recorded at least ten times. Here the CDR3 reads CASSPGDRMNTEAFF. CDR3 nucleotide sequence: TGTGCCAGCAGCCCAGGGGACAGAATGAACACTGAAGCTTTCTTT. The chain has TRBV7-9 and TRBJ1-1; 7 bases are a match to TRBD1. This CDR3 is 15 amino acids long. The germline gives CDR1 SEHNR, CDR2 FQNEAQ (reference sequence). With 5 bases clipped from V and 0 bases from J, the junction kept 6 bases outside the gene matches.

The chain is built from TRBV7-2 and TRBJ2-3; D gene unclear. From germline, CDR1 is SGHTA and CDR2 FQGNSA. Trimming shortened V by 4 bases and J by 6 bases, and 8 bases separated the two germline ends. The length of the CDR3 is 12 residues. CDR3 amino acids: CASSSRWDTQYF. In nucleotides, the CDR3 is TGTGCCAGCAGCTCGAGGTGGGATACGCAGTATTTT.

The chain carries TRBV11-2 and TRBJ1-5; 8 positions agree with TRBD1. There are 16 residues in the CDR3. J lost 3 bases, V lost 5 bases, and 9 bases had no gene match. Germline loops: CDR1 SGHAT, CDR2 FQNNGV. CDR3 protein: CASSTSRGQNNQPQHF. CDR3 sequence (DNA): TGTGCCAGCAGCACAAGCAGGGGGCAGAACAATCAGCCCCAGCATTTT. The full variable domain, in which reference TRBV11-2 and TRBJ1-5 provide the parts outside the CDR3, is EAGVAQSPRYKIIEKRQSVAFWCNPISGHATLYWYQQILGQGPKLLIQFQNNGVVDDSQLPKDRFSAERLKGVDSTLKIQPAKLEDSAVYLCASSTSRGQNNQPQHFGDGTRLSIL.

The chain has TRBV4-2 and TRBJ2-2, with 12 bases fitting TRBD2. The CDR3 is 15 amino acids. Germline values: CDR1 LGHNA, CDR2 YNFKEQ. V lost 5 bases to trimming and J lost 8 bases; unmatched junction nucleotides: 6. DNA of the CDR3: TGTGCCAGCAGCTTCCGGACTAGCGGGAAGGGGGAGCTGTTTTTT. Its protein is CASSFRTSGKGELFF.

The CDR3 protein is CASSGVTGIRTEAFF. In DNA form, the CDR3 reads TGTGCCAGCAGTGGGGTGACAGGGATTCGCACTGAAGCTTTCTTT. The chain uses TRBV28 and TRBJ1-1; 7 bases align to TRBD1. Losses at the gene ends were 5 bases for V and 4 bases for J; bases not matched to a gene: 10. The length of the CDR3 is 15 residues. The V gene's germline CDR1 is MDHEN and CDR2 SYDVKM. Complete variable domain (other parts from reference TRBV28 and TRBJ1-1): DVKVTQSSRYLVKRTGEKVFLECVQDMDHENMFWYRQDPGLGLRLIYFSYDVKMKEKGDIPEGYSVSREKKERFSLILESASTNQTSMYLCASSGVTGIRTEAFFGQGTRLTVV.

The DNA for the CDR3 is TGTGCCAGCAGTGACAGGGCCCGGACTAACTATGGCTACACCTTC. The encoded protein is CASSDRARTNYGYTF. The chain couples TRBV2 to TRBJ1-2; possible D gene TRBD1, 5 bases. Between the trimmed V and J ends, which lost 3 bases and 0 bases, there was a span of 11 bases. Germline V lookup: CDR1 SNHLY, CDR2 FYNNEI. The CDR3 runs to 15 residues.

The rearrangement uses TRBV5-1 and TRBJ1-1; D is unclear. The CDR3 loop spans 14 amino acids. Deletions cut 1 base from V and 7 bases from J, with 14 bases between. CDR1 is SGHRS and CDR2 is YFSETQ in the germline V gene. CDR3 in amino acids: CASSLISPSFEAFF. CDR3 in DNA: TGCGCCAGCAGCTTGATTAGTCCCTCGTTTGAAGCTTTCTTT. The full variable domain, its missing parts supplied by reference TRBV5-1 and TRBJ1-1, is KAGVTQTPRYLIKTRGQQVTLSCSPISGHRSVSWYQQTPGQGLQFLFEYFSETQRNKGNFPGRFSGRQFSNSRSEMNVSTLELGDSALYLCASSLISPSFEAFFGQGTRLTVV.

V usage is TRBV6-5 and J usage is TRBJ2-1; 9 bases are shared with TRBD2. The V segment lost 7 bases and the J segment 10 bases; nucleotides outside the gene matches: 11. The CDR3 has 14 amino acids. CDR1 MNHEY and CDR2 SVGAGI come from the germline V gene. DNA of the CDR3: TGTGCCAGCAAATGGGGGGGGCTAGCGGGAGAGCAGTTCTTC. The encoded protein is CASKWGGLAGEQFF.

This chain joins TRBV19 and TRBJ1-6, with 7 positions matching TRBD1. The ends lost 4 bases at V and 6 bases at J; junction bases unmatched: 3. CDR3 length: 14 residues. Per the germline V gene, CDR1 is LNHDA and CDR2 is SQIVND (reference sequence). CDR3 nucleotide sequence: TGTGCCAGTAGTAGGGCAGGGGGTAATTCACCCCTCCACTTT. Its protein product is CASSRAGGNSPLHF.

This sequence joins TRBV24-1 and TRBJ1-1, with no clear D. V was clipped by 0 bases and J by 5 bases, with 6 bases between them. The CDR3 is 13 amino acids. Looked up from germline, CDR1 is KGHDR and CDR2 is SFDVKD. Written as DNA, the CDR3 is TGTGCCACCAGTGATTTGCGGAGAACTGAAGCTTTCTTT. Its translation is CATSDLRRTEAFF.

The chain uses TRBV18 and TRBJ2-5, with 9 bases matching TRBD2. This CDR3 region has 17 residues. The germline CDR1 and CDR2 sequences are KGHSH and LQKENI. After removal of 4 bases from V and 2 bases from J, the junction contained 11 bases not matched to a gene. CDR3: CASSREIAGVGQETQYF. DNA of the CDR3: TGTGCCAGCTCACGGGAGATAGCGGGAGTAGGGCAAGAGACCCAGTACTTC.

The rearrangement uses TRBV4-3 and TRBJ2-7; D call uncertain. CDR1 and CDR2 from the germline V gene are LGHNA and YSLEER. With 4 bases removed from V and 4 bases from J, the gap between germline ends came to 11 bases. This CDR3 has 13 residues. Here the CDR3 reads CASSREATYEQYF. CDR3 in DNA: TGCGCCAGCAGCCGAGAGGCAACGTACGAGCAGTACTTC.

This sequence joins TRBV24-1 and TRBJ1-2, with D possibly matching TRBD1 (5 bases). Germline V gene lookup returns CDR1 KGHDR and CDR2 SFDVKD. CDR3 length: 13 residues. The germline V and J ends were trimmed by 1 base and 8 bases, with 10 bases remaining between them. The CDR3 region is CATSDFAGFGYTF. The CDR3 DNA follows: TGTGCCACCAGTGATTTTGCAGGGTTCGGCTACACCTTC.